A selection of T cell receptor beta chains follows, all from one sample in a study of Ad26.COV2.S vaccination and SARS-CoV-2 variants. The repertoire was sequenced with immunoSEQ multiplex PCR; TCRdb's copy has only in-frame clones and lacks some. Of about 350,000 clones in the sample, approximately 90% were seen once. Sequencing was performed on peripheral blood, taken in a trial of Ad26.COV2.S vaccine versus placebo. These receptors originate from a person aged 18-65 years who received the Ad26.COV2.S COVID-19 vaccine or a placebo. The CDR3 runs from the conserved cysteine through the conserved F or W. D genes are given only for firm matches. Clone size is given for some rows only: seen once, a few or many times, or a class if the clone is expanded.

D,J,V,size,CDR3,DNA
TRBD2,TRBJ2-1,TRBV28,-,CASRNYGGTRYNEQFF,TGTGCCAGCCGTAACTATGGGGGGACTAGGTACAATGAGCAGTTCTTC
TRBD2,TRBJ2-5,TRBV25-1,-,CASTQAGRETQYF,TGTGCCAGCACTCAAGCGGGAAGGGAGACCCAGTACTTC
TRBD1,TRBJ1-2,TRBV27,-,CASSFGGRGHRGYTF,TGTGCCAGCAGTTTTGGGGGCAGGGGGCATCGTGGCTACACCTTC
TRBD1,TRBJ2-1,TRBV5-6,-,CASSVLGQEPGSSYNEQFF,TGTGCCAGCAGCGTATTGGGACAGGAGCCCGGTAGCTCCTACAATGAGCAGTTCTTC
-,TRBJ2-1,TRBV29-1,-,CSVGLTVNNEQFF,TGCAGCGTTGGGCTAACAGTTAACAATGAGCAGTTCTTC
TRBD1,TRBJ2-2,TRBV4-1,-,CASSPRSTGEFYTGELFF,TGCGCCAGCAGTCCAAGATCGACAGGGGAGTTCTACACCGGGGAGCTGTTTTTT
-,TRBJ1-5,TRBV30,-,CAWSVGAGNQPQHF,TGTGCCTGGAGTGTAGGAGCAGGGAATCAGCCCCAGCATTTT
TRBD1,TRBJ1-5,TRBV2,-,CASKGQGGQPQHF,TGTGCCAGCAAAGGACAGGGGGGACAGCCCCAGCATTTT
-,TRBJ1-2,TRBV5-1,-,CASSLDQGRTGYTF,TGCGCCAGCAGCTTGGATCAGGGGAGAACTGGCTACACCTTC
-,TRBJ2-7,TRBV9,-,CASSTSGTAYEQYF,TGTGCCAGCAGCACCAGCGGGACAGCCTACGAGCAGTACTTC
TRBD1,TRBJ2-3,TRBV9,-,CASSVDGQGGRATDTQYF,TGTGCCAGCAGCGTAGATGGACAGGGTGGTAGGGCCACAGATACGCAGTATTTT
TRBD2,TRBJ2-4,TRBV18,-,CASSPPGLAGGTKNIQYF,TGTGCCAGCTCACCACCTGGACTAGCGGGAGGAACCAAAAACATTCAGTACTTC
-,TRBJ2-2,TRBV28,-,CASSLNGAASRILFF,TGTGCCAGCAGTTTAAACGGCGCAGCGTCGAGAATTCTGTTTTTT
TRBD2,TRBJ2-1,TRBV6-4,-,CASSDTSGGYNEQFF,TGTGCCAGCAGTGACACTAGCGGGGGCTACAATGAGCAGTTCTTC
-,TRBJ1-6,TRBV5-4,-,CASSLLSPRGYNSPLHF,TGTGCCAGCAGCTTGCTGTCCCCGAGGGGCTATAATTCACCCCTCCACTTT
TRBD1,TRBJ2-1,TRBV15,-,CATSRVAGGYSYNEQFF,TGTGCCACCAGCAGAGTGGCAGGGGGATATTCCTACAATGAGCAGTTCTTC
-,TRBJ1-3,TRBV5-4,few,CASSEGGQGNTIYF,TGTGCCAGCAGCGAAGGTGGCCAGGGAAACACCATATATTTT
-,TRBJ2-3,TRBV27,few,CASSLQGAADTQYF,TGTGCCAGCAGCCTACAGGGTGCCGCAGATACGCAGTATTTT
-,TRBJ2-3,TRBV14,-,CASSQGISSTDTQYF,TGTGCCAGCAGCCAAGGCATATCTAGCACAGATACGCAGTATTTT
-,TRBJ2-7,TRBV9,-,CASSVVRTAGGSYEQYF,TGTGCCAGCAGCGTAGTAAGGACGGCAGGGGGGTCCTACGAGCAGTACTTC
-,TRBJ2-7,TRBV10-1,-,CASSPERGHEQYF,TGCGCCAGCAGCCCTGAGAGGGGCCACGAGCAGTACTTC
-,TRBJ1-2,TRBV3-1/TRBV3-2,-,CASSQVAGTYGYTF,TGTGCCAGCAGCCAAGTTGCTGGGACCTATGGCTACACCTTC
-,TRBJ2-2,TRBV6-6,-,CASSYSKGGELFF,TGTGCCAGCAGTTACTCGAAAGGCGGGGAGCTGTTTTTT
TRBD1,TRBJ1-1,TRBV13,-,CASHYRGNTEAFF,TGTGCCAGCCACTACAGGGGAAACACTGAAGCTTTCTTT
TRBD1,TRBJ2-1,TRBV3-1/TRBV3-2,-,CASSQRAGTGDNEQFF,TGTGCCAGCAGCCAAAGGGCTGGAACAGGGGACAATGAGCAGTTCTTC
TRBD2,TRBJ2-1,TRBV3-1/TRBV3-2,-,CASSQASGTGRRQFF,TGTGCCAGCAGCCAAGCCAGCGGGACTGGAAGGCGGCAGTTCTTC
-,TRBJ2-3,TRBV19,-,CASSIPGHQYTQYF,TGTGCCAGTAGTATCCCCGGACATCAATATACGCAGTATTTT